This TCR beta chain derives from a study of shared clonotypes between healthy human individuals. The assay was immunoSEQ multiplex PCR, and TCRdb's table has in-frame clones only and misses some. The sample has roughly 2,000,000 clones, about 95% seen once. CD45RO negativity and positive selection for CCR7 defined naive CD8 cells, a population that excluded terminally differentiated effector memory CD45RA+ cells. The donor population consisted of healthy HIV-negative adults with no recent acute infections or vaccinations. The TCR originated in a man aged 18 to 35 in good health. Sequenced: naive CD8+ T cells sorted from blood.

In DNA, the CDR3 is TGTGCCAGCAGCTTCTCGGACAGTAACACTGAAGCTTTCTTT. This sequence encodes CASSFSDSNTEAFF. This rearrangement joins TRBV7-9 to TRBJ1-1; D is perhaps TRBD1 (6 bases). CDR1 and CDR2 from the germline V gene are SEHNR and FQNEAQ (reference sequence). This CDR3 contains 14 residues. V was clipped by 3 bases and J by 2 bases, with 10 bases between them.